This TCR gamma chain came from a study of γδ T cells in repeated Plasmodium falciparum infection. Study-wide background: Timepoints: baseline, immediately before selected infections, and 21 days after every infection. General study results and limits: Malian donors came from one small rural village, predominantly one ethnic group. Compared with Australian children, Malian Vdelta2-negative repertoires seemed more clonal, less diverse, less shared.

Bulk repertoires came from Vgamma9/Vdelta2+ or Vdelta2-negative gammadelta T cells flow-sorted from PBMC. The germline V gene has CDR1 EGSNGY and CDR2 YDSYNSKV. The CDR3 is made up of 13 amino acids. V trimming: 5 bases; J trimming: 11 bases; junction bases outside the gene matches: 15. As to this clone: Its antigen is currently unknown. TCRdb attributes to this sequence the protein of a much larger clone, which differs from the DNA translation at residue 10; a read error is likely, and the protein displayed is translated from the DNA.

Both TRG and TRD chains were sequenced from each sorted sample. TCRdb re-called the multiplex PCR reads with CATT. Of about 30,000 gamma-chain clones listed, under 1.5% are singletons. Sequenced: gamma-delta T cells from blood. The rearrangement uses TRGV2 and TRGJ1 or TRGJ2. The J gene was not available in TCRdb and was assigned here by matching the DNA to germline segments. The clonotype was recovered from a pool of human donors (malaria-infected and uninfected, not separated). The CDR3 nucleotides are TGTGCCACCTGGGTAGACTTGGGTGGAGAGAAACTCTTT. Amino acid sequence: CATWVDLGGEKLF.